This T cell receptor beta chain was sequenced in a study of shared T cell receptors in the human thymus. Germline V lookup: CDR1 SGHRS, CDR2 YFSETQ. V shed 0 bases and J shed 2 bases, with 18 bases lying between them. The CDR3 runs to 17 residues. Libraries were prepared by immunoSEQ multiplex PCR; TCRdb keeps only in-frame clonotypes and omits some of them. Of over 350,000 clones in the sample, roughly 94% were seen once. Sequences were obtained from thymocytes. The J gene is TRBJ2-7, the V gene TRBV5-1; the D gene is possibly TRBD2 (5 bases). The clonotype comes from a human donor. CDR3 protein: CASSLELERLSPYEQYF. CDR3 nucleotide sequence: TGCGCCAGCAGCTTGGAACTCGAGCGGCTATCGCCCTACGAGCAGTACTTC.